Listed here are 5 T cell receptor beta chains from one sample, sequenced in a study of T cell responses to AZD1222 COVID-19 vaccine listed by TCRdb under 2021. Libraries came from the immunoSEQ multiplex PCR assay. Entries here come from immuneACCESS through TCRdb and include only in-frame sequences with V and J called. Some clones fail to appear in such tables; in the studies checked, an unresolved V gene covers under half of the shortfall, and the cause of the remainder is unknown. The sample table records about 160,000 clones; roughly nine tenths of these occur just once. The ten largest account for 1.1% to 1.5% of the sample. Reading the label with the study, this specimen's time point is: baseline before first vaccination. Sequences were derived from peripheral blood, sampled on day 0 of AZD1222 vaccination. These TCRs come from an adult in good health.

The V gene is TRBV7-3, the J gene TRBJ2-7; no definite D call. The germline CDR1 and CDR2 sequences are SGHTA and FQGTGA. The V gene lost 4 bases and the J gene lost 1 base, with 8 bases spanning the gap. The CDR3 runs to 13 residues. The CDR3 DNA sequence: TGTGCCAGCAGCTCTCCCGGTTCCTACGAGCAGTACTTC. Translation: CASSSPGSYEQYF.

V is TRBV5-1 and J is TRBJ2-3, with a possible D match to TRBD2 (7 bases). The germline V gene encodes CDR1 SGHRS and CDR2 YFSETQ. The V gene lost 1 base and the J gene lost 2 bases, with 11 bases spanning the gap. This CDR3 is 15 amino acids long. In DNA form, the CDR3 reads TGCGCCAGCAGCTTGACCGGGGGGCCCACAGATACGCAGTATTTT. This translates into CASSLTGGPTDTQYF.

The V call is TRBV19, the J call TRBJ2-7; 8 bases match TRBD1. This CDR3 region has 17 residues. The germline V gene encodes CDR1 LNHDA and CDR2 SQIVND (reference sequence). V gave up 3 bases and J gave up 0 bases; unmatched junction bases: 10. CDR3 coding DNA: TGTGCCAGTAGTATGGGGTCAGGGGGCCCGGGCTCCTACGAGCAGTACTTC. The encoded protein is CASSMGSGGPGSYEQYF. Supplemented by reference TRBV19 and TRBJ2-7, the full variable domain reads DGGITQSPKYLFRKEGQNVTLSCEQNLNHDAMYWYRQDPGQGLRLIYYSQIVNDFQKGDIAEGYSVSREKKESFPLTVTSAQKNPTAFYLCASSMGSGGPGSYEQYFGPGTRLTVT.

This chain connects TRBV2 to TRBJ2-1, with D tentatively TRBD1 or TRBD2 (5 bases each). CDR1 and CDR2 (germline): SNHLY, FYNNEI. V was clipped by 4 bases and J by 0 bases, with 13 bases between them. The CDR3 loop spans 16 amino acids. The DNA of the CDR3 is TGTGCCAGCAGTGCCCGAGGGGAGAGCTCCTACAATGAGCAGTTCTTC. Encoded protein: CASSARGESSYNEQFF. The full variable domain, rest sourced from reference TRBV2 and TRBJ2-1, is EPEVTQTPSHQVTQMGQEVILRCVPISNHLYFYWYRQILGQKVEFLVSFYNNEISEKSEIFDDQFSVERPDGSNFTLKIRSTKLEDSAMYFCASSARGESSYNEQFFGPGTRLTVL.

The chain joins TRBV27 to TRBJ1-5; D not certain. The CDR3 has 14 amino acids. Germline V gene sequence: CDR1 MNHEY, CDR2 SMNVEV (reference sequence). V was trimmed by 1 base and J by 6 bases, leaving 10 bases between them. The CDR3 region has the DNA TGTGCCAGCAGTTTATTGTCGGGGAGTCAGCCCCAGCATTTT. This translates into CASSLLSGSQPQHF.